Many counts were recorded for the clone carrying this TCR beta chain. At one of its ends the junction is not consistent with the germline gene, which may arise from a read error. The sample comes from a study of post-analysis software for immune sequencing data. Unique molecular identifiers tagged the TCR beta cDNA libraries. A single record per CDR3 protein comes from TCRdb applying MiXCR to the PCR reads. Of hundreds of thousands of distinct CDR3 sequences listed, over 45% are singletons. The sequenced sample consisted of blood. The receptor comes from a girl aged 2 to 9 with multiple sclerosis.

CDR3 amino acids: CASSQDLGSNNEQFF. CDR3 nucleotide sequence: TGTGCCAGCAGCCAAGATTTAGGCTCCAACAATGAGCAGTTCTTC. This sequence joins TRBV3-1 and TRBJ2-1; D gene ambiguous. The CDR3 loop spans 15 amino acids. Per germline, CDR1 LGHDT and CDR2 YNNKEL (reference sequence).